This T cell receptor beta chain was captured in a study of T cells after yellow fever vaccination. Study in general: Fractions with few cells were prepared using SMART-Seq v4 Ultra Low Input. Broader study findings: Weaker overall, the secondary response nonetheless peaked faster (day 5 versus 15). Re-detected after boosting: most primary clones, about 96% of CD4 and 88% of CD8. Abundant clonotypes from the bulk population could have been carried over as contaminants into FACS-sorted repertoires.

CDR1 and CDR2 (germline): DFQATT, SNEGSKA (reference sequence). V gave up 1 base and J gave up 6 bases; unmatched junction bases: 3. The CDR3 has 13 amino acids. This clonotype was detected a few times. Its matching antigen is unknown. TCRdb passed the 5' RACE reads through MiXCR, listing each CDR3 protein once. The table lists 300,000 to 400,000 distinct CDR3 sequences, approximately 13% of them singletons. Source: CD4+ T cells sorted from PBMCs, taken 15 days after the yellow fever booster vaccination. The chain links TRBV20-1 to TRBJ2-1, with TRBD2 identical over 7 bases. The sequence derives from a man younger than 35 who received the YFV17D yellow fever vaccine. The CDR3 sequence: CSARAPSGNEQFF. DNA for the CDR3: TGCAGTGCTAGAGCACCTAGCGGCAATGAGCAGTTCTTC.